These 3 T cell receptor beta chains originate from one sample sequenced in a study of CD8+ T cells in alopecia areata. Sample treatment: oral pan-JAK inhibitor, 5-10 mg twice daily. RNA was isolated and reverse transcribed to cDNA, the sequencing template. Sequencing was performed with immunoSEQ multiplex PCR; in TCRdb, only in-frame clones are kept and a portion is missing. The data hold about 140,000 clones, with approximately 86% observed a single time. The sample here was CD8+ T cells sorted from blood, taken at week 4, from a patient treated with tofacitinib. The origin of the receptors is a human donor with alopecia areata.

V gene TRBV6-5 combines with J gene TRBJ1-5; no definite D call. Germline V lookup: CDR1 MNHEY, CDR2 SVGAGI. This CDR3 has 13 residues. Trimming took off 2 bases at V and 5 bases at J, with 7 bases between the two ends. The DNA for the CDR3 is TGTGCCAGCAGTTACGGTTTTGATCAGCCCCAGCATTTT. This translates into CASSYGFDQPQHF.

In this sample, this clone turned up once. Germline is not matched at one junction end, which may reflect a read error. The V call is TRBV13, the J call TRBJ2-3; D is possibly TRBD2 (6 bases). The germline CDR1 and CDR2 sequences are PRHDT and FYEKMQ (reference sequence). The CDR3 length is 13 residues. The CDR3 nucleotides read TGTACCAGCAATACCGGGAGTTTCAATACGCAGTATTTT. The encoded protein is CTSNTGSFNTQYF.

The CDR3 bases are TGTGCCTGGAGTGTACCTCTAGGTGGGGGGACAGATCATTCTGACACAGATACGCAGTATTTT. Translating it yields CAWSVPLGGGTDHSDTDTQYF. The chain has TRBV30 and TRBJ2-3; D is possibly TRBD1 (7 bases). Germline CDR1 GTSNPN, CDR2 SVGIG (reference sequence). The CDR3 loop spans 21 amino acids. V lost 0 bases and J lost 2, with 30 bases in between.